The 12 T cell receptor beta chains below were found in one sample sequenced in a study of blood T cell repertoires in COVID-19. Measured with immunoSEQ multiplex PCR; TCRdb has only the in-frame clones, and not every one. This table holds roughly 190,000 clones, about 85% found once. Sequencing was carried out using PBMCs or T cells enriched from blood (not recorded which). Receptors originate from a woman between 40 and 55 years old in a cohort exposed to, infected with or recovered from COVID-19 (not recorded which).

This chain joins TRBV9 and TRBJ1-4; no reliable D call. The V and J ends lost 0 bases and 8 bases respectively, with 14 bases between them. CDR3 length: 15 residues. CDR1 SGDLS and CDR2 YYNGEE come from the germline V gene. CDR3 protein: CASSVGAGFDEKLFF. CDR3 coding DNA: TGTGCCAGCAGCGTAGGCGCAGGATTCGACGAAAAACTGTTTTTT.

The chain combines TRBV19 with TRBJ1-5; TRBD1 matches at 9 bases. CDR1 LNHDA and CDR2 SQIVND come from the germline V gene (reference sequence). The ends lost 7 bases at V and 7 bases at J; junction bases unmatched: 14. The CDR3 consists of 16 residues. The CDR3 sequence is CASNPSGQGRNQPQHF. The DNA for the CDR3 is TGTGCCAGTAACCCAAGCGGACAGGGGAGAAACCAGCCCCAGCATTTT.

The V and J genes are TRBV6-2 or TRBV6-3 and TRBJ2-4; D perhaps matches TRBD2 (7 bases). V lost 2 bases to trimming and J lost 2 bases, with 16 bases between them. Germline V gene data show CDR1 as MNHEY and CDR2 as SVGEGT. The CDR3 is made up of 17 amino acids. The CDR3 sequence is CASSYPGGRGSKNIQYF. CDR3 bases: TGTGCCAGCAGTTACCCGGGGGGCAGGGGTTCCAAAAACATTCAGTACTTC.

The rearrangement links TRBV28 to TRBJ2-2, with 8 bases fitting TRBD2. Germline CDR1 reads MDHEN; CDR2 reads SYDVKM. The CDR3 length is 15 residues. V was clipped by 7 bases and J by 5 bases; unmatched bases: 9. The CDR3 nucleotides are TGTGCCAGCATTCCCGGGACTAGAAGAACCGGGGAGCTGTTTTTT. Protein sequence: CASIPGTRRTGELFF.

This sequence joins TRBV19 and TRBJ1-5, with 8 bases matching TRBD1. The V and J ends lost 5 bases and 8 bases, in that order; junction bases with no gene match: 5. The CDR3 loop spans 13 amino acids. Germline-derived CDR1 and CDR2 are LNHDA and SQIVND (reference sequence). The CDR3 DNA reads TGTGCCAGTAGTCCAGACAGGGGCAAGCCCCAGCATTTT. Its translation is CASSPDRGKPQHF.

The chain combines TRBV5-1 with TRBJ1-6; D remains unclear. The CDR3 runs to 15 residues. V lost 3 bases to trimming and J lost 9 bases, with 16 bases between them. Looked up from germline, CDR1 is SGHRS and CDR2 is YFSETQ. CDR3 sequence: CASSSRPDGLSPLHF. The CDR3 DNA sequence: TGCGCCAGCAGCTCACGGCCCGATGGGCTTTCACCCCTCCACTTT.

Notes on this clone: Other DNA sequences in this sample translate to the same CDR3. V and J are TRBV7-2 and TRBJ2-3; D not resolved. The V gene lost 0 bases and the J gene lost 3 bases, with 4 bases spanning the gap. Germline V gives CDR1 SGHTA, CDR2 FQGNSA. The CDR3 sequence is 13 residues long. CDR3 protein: CASSLAYTDTQYF. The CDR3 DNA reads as TGTGCCAGCAGCTTAGCCTATACAGATACGCAGTATTTT.

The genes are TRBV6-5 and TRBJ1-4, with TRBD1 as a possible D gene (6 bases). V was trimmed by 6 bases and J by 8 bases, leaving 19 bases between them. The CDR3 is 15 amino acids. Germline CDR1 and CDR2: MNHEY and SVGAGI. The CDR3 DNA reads TGTGCCAGCAGGTTCAACCGGGACATAGGGGAAAAACTGTTTTTT. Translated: CASRFNRDIGEKLFF.

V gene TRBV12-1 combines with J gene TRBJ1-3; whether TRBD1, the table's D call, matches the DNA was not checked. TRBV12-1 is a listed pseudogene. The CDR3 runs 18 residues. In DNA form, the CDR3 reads TGTGCCAGCAGCTTTTGGATTCAGGGGTTTCGCTCTGGAAACACCATATATTTT. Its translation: CASSFWIQGFRSGNTIYF.

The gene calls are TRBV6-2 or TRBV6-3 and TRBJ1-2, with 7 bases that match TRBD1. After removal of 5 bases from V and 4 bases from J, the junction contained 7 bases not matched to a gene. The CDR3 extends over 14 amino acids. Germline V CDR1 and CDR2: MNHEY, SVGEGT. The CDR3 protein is CASSHRGSGYGYTF. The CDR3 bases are TGTGCCAGCAGTCACAGGGGCAGCGGCTATGGCTACACCTTC.

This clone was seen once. The CDR3 DNA is TGTGCCAGTAGTATCCTACAGGAGACTTACTACTATGGCTACACCTTC. This gives the protein CASSILQETYYYGYTF. This rearrangement joins TRBV19 to TRBJ1-2, with a tentative D call TRBD1 (5 bases). The ends were cut back, 3 bases at V and 3 bases at J, with 17 bases in the middle. There are 16 residues in the CDR3. The germline V gene encodes CDR1 LNHDA and CDR2 SQIVND (reference sequence).

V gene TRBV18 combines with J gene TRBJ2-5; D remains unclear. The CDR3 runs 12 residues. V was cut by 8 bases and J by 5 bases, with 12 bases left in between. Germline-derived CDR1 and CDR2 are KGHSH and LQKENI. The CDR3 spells CASTSTRETQYF. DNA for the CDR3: TGTGCCAGCACCAGCACCAGGGAGACCCAGTACTTC.